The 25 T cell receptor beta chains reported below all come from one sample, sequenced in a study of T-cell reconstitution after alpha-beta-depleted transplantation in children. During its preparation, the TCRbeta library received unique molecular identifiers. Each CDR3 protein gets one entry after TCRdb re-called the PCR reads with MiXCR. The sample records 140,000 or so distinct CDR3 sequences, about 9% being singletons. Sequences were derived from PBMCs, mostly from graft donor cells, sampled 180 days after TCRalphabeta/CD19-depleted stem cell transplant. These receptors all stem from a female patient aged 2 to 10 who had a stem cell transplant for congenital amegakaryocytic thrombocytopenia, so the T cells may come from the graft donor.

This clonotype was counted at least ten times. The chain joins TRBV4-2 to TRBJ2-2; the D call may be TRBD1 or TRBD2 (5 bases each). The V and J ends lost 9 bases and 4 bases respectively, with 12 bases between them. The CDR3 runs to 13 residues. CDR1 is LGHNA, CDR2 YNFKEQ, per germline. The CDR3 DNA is TGTGCCAGTGTCCGGGACCCCACCGGGGAGCTGTTTTTT. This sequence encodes CASVRDPTGELFF.

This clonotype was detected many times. Here the CDR3 DNA reads TGCGCCAGCAGCCAAGATCCGCTATTCTCCTACAATGAGCAGTTCTTC. It specifies CASSQDPLFSYNEQFF. The V and J genes are TRBV4-3 and TRBJ2-1; D is ambiguous. Germline V gene lookup returns CDR1 LGHNA and CDR2 YSLEER. CDR3 length: 16 residues. V was shortened by 0 bases and J by 0 bases, with 9 bases between the two germline ends.

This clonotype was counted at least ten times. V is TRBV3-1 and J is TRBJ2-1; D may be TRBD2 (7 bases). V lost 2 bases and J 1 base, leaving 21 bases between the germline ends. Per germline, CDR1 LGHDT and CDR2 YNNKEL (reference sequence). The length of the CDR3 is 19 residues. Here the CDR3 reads CASSQKGRGLAKSYNEQFF. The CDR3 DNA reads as TGTGCCAGCAGCCAAAAAGGGCGGGGGCTAGCGAAGTCCTACAATGAGCAGTTCTTC.

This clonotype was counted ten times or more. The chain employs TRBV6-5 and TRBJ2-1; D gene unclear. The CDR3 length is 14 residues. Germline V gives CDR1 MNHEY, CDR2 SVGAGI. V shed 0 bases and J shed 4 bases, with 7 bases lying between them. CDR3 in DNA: TGTGCCAGCAGTTACTCGAAAGGGTACAATGAGCAGTTCTTC. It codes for CASSYSKGYNEQFF.

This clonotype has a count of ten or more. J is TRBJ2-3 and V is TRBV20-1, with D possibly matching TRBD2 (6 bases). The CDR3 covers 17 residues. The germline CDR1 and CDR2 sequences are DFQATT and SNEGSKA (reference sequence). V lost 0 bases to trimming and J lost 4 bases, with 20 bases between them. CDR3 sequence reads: CSARDASTSHGADTQYF. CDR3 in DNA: TGCAGTGCTAGAGACGCCTCGACTAGTCATGGCGCAGATACGCAGTATTTT.

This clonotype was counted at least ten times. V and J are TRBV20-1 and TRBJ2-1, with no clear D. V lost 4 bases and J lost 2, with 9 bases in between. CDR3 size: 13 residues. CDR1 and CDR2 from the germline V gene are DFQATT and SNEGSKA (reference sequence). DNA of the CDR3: TGCAGTGCTAATTTGGACGCCTACAATGAGCAGTTCTTC. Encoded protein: CSANLDAYNEQFF.

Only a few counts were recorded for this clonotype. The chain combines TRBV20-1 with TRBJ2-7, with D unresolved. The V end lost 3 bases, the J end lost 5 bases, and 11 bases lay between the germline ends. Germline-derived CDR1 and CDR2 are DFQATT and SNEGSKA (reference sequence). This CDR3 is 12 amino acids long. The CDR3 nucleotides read TGCAGTGCTAGCCCTAAAAGGGACGAGCAGTACTTC. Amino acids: CSASPKRDEQYF.

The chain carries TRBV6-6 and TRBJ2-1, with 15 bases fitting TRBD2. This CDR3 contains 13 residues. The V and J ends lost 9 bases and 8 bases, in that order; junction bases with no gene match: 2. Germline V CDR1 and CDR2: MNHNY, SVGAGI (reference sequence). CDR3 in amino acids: CASGLAGGHEQFF. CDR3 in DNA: TGTGCCAGTGGACTAGCGGGAGGGCATGAGCAGTTCTTC.

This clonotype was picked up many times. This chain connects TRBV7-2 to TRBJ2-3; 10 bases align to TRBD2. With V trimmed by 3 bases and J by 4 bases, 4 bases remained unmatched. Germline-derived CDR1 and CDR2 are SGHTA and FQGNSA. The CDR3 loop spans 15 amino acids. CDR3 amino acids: CASSFRLAGADTQYF. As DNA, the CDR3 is TGTGCCAGCAGCTTTCGGCTAGCGGGAGCAGATACGCAGTATTTT.

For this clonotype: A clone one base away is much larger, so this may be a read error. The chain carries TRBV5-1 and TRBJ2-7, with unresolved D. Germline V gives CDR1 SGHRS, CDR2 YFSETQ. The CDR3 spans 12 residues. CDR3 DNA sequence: TGCGCCAGCAGCTTGGACTCCTACGACCAGTACTTC. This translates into CASSLDSYDQYF.

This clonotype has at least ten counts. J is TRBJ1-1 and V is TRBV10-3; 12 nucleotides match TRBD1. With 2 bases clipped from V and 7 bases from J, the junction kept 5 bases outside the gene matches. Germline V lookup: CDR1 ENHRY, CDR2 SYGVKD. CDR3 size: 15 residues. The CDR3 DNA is TGTGCCATCAGTGAGCCCGGGACAGGGGGCTATGAAGCTTTCTTT. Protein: CAISEPGTGGYEAFF.

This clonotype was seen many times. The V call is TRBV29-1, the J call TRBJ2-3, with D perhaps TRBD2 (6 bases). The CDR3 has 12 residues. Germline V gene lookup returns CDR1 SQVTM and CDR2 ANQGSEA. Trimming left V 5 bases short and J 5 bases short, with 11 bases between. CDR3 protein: CSVSPGLDTQYF. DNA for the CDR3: TGCAGCGTTTCCCCGGGACTAGATACGCAGTATTTT.

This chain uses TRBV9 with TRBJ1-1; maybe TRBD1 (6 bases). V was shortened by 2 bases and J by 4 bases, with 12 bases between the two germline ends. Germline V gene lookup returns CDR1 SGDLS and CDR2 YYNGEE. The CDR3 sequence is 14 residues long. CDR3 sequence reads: CASSVFQGGTEAFF. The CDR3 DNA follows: TGTGCCAGCAGCGTTTTCCAAGGGGGCACTGAAGCTTTCTTT.

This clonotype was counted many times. CDR3 residues: CSVNQGLGYTF. In DNA form, the CDR3 reads TGCAGCGTGAACCAGGGCCTGGGCTACACCTTC. The gene calls are TRBV29-1 and TRBJ1-2; possibly TRBD1 for D (5 bases). Trimming pared 6 bases from V and 8 bases from J, leaving 13 bases between. CDR1 SQVTM and CDR2 ANQGSEA come from the germline V gene. The CDR3 contains 11 residues.

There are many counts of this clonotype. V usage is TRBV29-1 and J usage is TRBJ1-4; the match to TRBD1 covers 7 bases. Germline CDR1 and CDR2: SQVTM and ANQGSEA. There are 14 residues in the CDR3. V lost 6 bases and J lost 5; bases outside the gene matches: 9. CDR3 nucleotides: TGCAGCGTGTTCACAGGGGCCGAAAATGAAAAACTGTTTTTT. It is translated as CSVFTGAENEKLFF.

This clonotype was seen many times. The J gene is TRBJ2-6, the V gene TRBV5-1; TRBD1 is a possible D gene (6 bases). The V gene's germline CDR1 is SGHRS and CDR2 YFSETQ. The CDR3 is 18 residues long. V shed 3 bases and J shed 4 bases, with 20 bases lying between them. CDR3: CASSSFRGPPFGANVLTF. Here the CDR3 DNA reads TGCGCCAGCAGCTCGTTCAGGGGTCCCCCCTTCGGGGCCAACGTCCTGACTTTC.

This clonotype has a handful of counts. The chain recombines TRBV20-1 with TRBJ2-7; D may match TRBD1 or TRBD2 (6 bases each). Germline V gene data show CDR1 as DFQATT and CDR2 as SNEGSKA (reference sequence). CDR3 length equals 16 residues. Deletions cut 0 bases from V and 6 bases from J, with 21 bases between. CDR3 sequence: CSARDSPHRGEAEQYF. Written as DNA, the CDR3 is TGCAGTGCTAGAGATTCTCCTCATAGGGGGGAGGCCGAGCAGTACTTC.

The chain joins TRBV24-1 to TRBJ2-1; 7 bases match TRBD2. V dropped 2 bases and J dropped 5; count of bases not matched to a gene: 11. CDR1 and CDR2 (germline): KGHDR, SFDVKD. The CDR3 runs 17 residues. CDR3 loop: CATSDSSTSQAHNEQFF. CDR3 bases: TGTGCCACCAGTGATTCATCGACTAGCCAAGCCCACAATGAGCAGTTCTTC.

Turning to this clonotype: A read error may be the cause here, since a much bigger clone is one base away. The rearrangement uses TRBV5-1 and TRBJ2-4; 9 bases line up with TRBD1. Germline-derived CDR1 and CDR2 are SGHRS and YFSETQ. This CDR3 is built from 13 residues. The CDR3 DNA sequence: TGCGCCAGCAGGGAGACAGGGGGGAACAGTCAGTACTTC. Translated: CASRETGGNSQYF. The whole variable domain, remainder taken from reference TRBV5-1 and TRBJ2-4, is KAGVTQTPRYLIKTRGQQVTLSCSPISGHRSVSWYQQTPGQGLQFLFEYFSETQRNKGNFPGRFSGRQFSNSRSEMNVSTLELGDSALYLCASRETGGNSQYFGAGTRLSVL.

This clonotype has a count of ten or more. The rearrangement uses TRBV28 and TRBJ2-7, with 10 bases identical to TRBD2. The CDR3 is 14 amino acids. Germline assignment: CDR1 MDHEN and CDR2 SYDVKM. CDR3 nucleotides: TGTGCGAGCGGAATACTAGCGGGGATCTACGAGCAGTACTTC. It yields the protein CASGILAGIYEQYF.

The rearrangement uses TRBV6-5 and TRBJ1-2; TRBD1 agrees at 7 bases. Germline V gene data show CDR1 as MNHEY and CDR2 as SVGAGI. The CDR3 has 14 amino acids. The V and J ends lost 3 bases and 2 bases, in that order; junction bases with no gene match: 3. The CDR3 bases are TGTGCCAGCAGTTATTCACAGGGGAACTATGGCTACACCTTC. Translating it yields CASSYSQGNYGYTF.

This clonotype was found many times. CDR3 in DNA: TGTGCCAGCAGCCGTTCCTCGGGCGGGGAGCTGTTTTTT. This sequence encodes CASSRSSGGELFF. The J gene is TRBJ2-2, the V gene TRBV5-5, with D hard to call. CDR1 and CDR2 (germline): SGHKS, YYEKEE (reference sequence). The CDR3 has 13 amino acids. V lost 4 bases to trimming and J lost 7 bases, with 11 bases between them. The variable domain in full, with the rest retrieved from reference TRBV5-5 and TRBJ2-2, is DAGVTQSPTHLIKTRGQQVTLRCSPISGHKSVSWYQQVLGQGPQFIFQYYEKEERGRGNFPDRFSARQFPNYSSELNVNALLLGDSALYLCASSRSSGGELFFGEGSRLTVL.

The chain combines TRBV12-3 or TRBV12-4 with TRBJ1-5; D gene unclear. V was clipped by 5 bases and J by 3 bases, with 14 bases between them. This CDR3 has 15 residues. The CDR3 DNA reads TGTGCCAGCAGTAATAAACAGAAAACCAATCAGCCCCAGCATTTT. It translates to CASSNKQKTNQPQHF.

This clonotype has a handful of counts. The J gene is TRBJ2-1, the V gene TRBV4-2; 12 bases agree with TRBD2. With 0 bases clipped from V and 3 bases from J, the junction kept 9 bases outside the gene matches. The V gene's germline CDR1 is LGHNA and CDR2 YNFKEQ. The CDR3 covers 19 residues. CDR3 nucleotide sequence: TGTGCCAGCAGCCAAGATGCTAGCGGGGGGGCCCTTATCTACAATGAGCAGTTCTTC. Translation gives CASSQDASGGALIYNEQFF.

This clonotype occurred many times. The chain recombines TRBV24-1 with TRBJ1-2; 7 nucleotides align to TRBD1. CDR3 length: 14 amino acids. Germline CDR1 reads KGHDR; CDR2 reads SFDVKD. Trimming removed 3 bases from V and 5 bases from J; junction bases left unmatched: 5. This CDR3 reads CATSDRGTEYGYTF. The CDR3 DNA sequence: TGTGCCACCAGTGATAGGGGGACAGAATATGGCTACACCTTC.